Below, 2 T cell receptor beta chains from the same sample are listed, as sequenced in a study of T cell responses to AZD1222 COVID-19 vaccine. Measured with immunoSEQ multiplex PCR; TCRdb has only the in-frame clones, and not every one. The sample contains some 89,000 clones, about nine tenths of which appear only once. Source: peripheral blood, taken on day 0 of AZD1222 vaccination. The receptors derive from an adult in good health.

The chain joins TRBV6-1 to TRBJ2-1; the D gene is possibly TRBD1 (5 bases). V was shortened by 1 base and J by 4 bases, with 11 bases between the two germline ends. This CDR3 spans 15 amino acids. Germline CDR1 and CDR2: MNHNS and SASEGT. The DNA of the CDR3 is TGTGCCAGCAGTGAAGACAGCCAGGGTTACAATGAGCAGTTCTTC. This sequence encodes CASSEDSQGYNEQFF.

V gene TRBV7-7 combines with J gene TRBJ2-3; D possibly corresponds to TRBD1 (6 bases). The CDR3 runs 14 residues. V was clipped by 3 bases and J by 3 bases, with 10 bases between them. Germline CDR1 SSHAT, CDR2 FNYEAQ (reference sequence). CDR3 in amino acids: CASSFGGPTDTQYF. The CDR3 DNA reads TGTGCCAGCAGCTTTGGGGGCCCTACAGATACGCAGTATTTT. Drawing the rest from reference TRBV7-7 and TRBJ2-3, the complete variable domain is GAGVSQSPRYKVTKRGQDVTLRCDPISSHATLYWYQQALGQGPEFLTYFNYEAQPDKSGLPSDRFSAERPEGSISTLTIQRTEQRDSAMYRCASSFGGPTDTQYFGPGTRLTVL.